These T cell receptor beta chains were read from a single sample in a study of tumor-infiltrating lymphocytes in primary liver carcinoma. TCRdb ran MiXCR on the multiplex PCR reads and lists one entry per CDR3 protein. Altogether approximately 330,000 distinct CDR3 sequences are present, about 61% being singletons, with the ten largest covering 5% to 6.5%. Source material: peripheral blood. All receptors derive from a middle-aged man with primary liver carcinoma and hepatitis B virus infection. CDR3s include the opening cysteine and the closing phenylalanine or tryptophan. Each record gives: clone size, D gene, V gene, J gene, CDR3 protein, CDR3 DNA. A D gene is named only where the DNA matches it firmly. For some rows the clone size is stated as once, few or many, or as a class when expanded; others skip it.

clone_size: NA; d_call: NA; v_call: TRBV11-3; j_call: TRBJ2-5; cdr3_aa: CASSPGKMLRDHQETQYF; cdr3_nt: TGTGCCAGCAGCCCCGGGAAGATGCTCAGGGATCACCAAGAGACCCAGTACTTC
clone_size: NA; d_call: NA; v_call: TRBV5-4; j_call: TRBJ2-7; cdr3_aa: CASSLVTGATYEQYF; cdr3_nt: TGTGCCAGCAGCTTGGTTACGGGGGCTACCTACGAGCAGTACTTC
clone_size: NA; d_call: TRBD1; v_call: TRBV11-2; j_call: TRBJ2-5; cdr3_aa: CASRKGQGEETQYF; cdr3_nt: TGTGCCAGCAGGAAGGGACAGGGAGAAGAGACCCAGTATTTC
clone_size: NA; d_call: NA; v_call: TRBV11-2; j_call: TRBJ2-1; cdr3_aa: CASSSELYSEQFF; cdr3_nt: TGTGCCAGCAGCTCAGAATTATACAGCGAGCAGTTCTTC
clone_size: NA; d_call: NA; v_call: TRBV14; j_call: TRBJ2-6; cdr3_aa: CANSSSGANVLTF; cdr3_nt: TGTGCCAACAGCTCCTCTGGGGCCAACGTCCTGACTTTC
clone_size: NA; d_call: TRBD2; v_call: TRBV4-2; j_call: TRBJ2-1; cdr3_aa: CTSSQLGLAGGKVEQFF; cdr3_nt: TGTACCAGCAGCCAACTCGGACTAGCGGGAGGGAAAGTTGAGCAGTTCTTT
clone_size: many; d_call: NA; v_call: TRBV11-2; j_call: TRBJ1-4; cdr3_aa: CASSLDPDTLGKVLFF; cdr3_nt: TGTGCCAGCAGCTTAGACCCGGACACCTTGGGAAAGGTGCTGTTTTTT
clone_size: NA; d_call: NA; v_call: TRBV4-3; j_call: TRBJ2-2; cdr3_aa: CASSQADHYATGELFF; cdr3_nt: TGTGCCAGCAGCCAAGCGGATCACTACGCCACCGGGGAGCTGTTTTTT
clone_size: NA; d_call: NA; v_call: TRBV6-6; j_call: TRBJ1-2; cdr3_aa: CASSLPYGHTF; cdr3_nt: TGTGCCAGCAGTCTGCCTTATGGCCACACCTTC
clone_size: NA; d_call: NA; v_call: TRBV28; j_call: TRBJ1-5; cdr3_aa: CASSSPSSWGASNQPQHF; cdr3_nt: TGTGCCAGCAGTTCCCCTTCGAGCTGGGGGGCGAGCAATCAGCCCCAGCATTTT
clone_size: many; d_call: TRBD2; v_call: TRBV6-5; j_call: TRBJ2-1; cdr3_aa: CATSLRASGTNSYNEQFF; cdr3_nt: TGTGCCACCAGTTTAAGGGCTAGCGGGACCAACTCCTACAATGAGCAGTTCTTC
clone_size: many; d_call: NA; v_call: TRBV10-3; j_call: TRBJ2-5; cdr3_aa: CAISERGGSSGSSQETQYF; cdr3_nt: TGTGCCATCAGTGAGAGGGGGGGCTCTAGCGGCTCCTCCCAAGAGACCCAGTACTTC
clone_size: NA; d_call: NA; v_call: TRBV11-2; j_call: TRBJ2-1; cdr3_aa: CVSSSNGASASKEQFF; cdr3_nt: TGTGTCAGCAGCTCAAATGGGGCTAGCGCGAGCAAAGAGCAGTTCTTC
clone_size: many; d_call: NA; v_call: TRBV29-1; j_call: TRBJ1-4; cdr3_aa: CSVEDSKWEKLFF; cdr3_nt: TGCAGCGTTGAAGACTCAAAGTGGGAAAAACTGTTTTTT
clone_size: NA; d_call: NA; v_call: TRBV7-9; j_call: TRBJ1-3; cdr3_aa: CASSLLVLPGNTIYF; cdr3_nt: TGTGCCAGCAGCTTGTTAGTCTTACCGGGAAACACCATATATTTT
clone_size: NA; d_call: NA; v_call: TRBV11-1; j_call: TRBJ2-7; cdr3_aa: CASTPDSYEQYF; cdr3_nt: TGTGCGAGCACCCCTGACTCCTACGAGCAGTACTTC
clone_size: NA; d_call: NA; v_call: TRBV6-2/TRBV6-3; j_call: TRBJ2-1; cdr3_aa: CASSYSGIDEQFF; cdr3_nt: TGTGCCAGCAGTTATTCCGGGATCGATGAGCAGTTCTTC
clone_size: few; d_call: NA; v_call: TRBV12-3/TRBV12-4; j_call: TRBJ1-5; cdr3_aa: CASSFGTSSNQSQHF; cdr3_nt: TGTGCCAGCAGTTTTGGGACATCGAGCAATCAGTCCCAGCATTTT
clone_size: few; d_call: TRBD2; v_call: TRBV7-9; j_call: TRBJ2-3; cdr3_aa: CASSLLAGGPDTQYF; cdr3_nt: TGTGCCAGCAGCTTACTAGCGGGAGGGCCTGATACGCAGTATTTT